This T cell receptor beta chain was sequenced for a study of blood T cell repertoires in COVID-19. The CDR3 runs 11 residues. Germline V gene sequence: CDR1 SNHLY, CDR2 FYNNEI. V lost 2 bases and J lost 11, with 9 bases in between. The data were produced by immunoSEQ multiplex PCR, yet TCRdb's version contains in-frame clones alone and is incomplete. The top ten clones hold roughly 12% of a sample with some 450,000 clones, roughly 88% of them seen once. This sequence was found in a woman aged 45-59 years with COVID-19, enrolled during active disease. Specimen: peripheral blood. This sequence joins TRBV2 and TRBJ1-1, with D possibly being TRBD1 (5 bases). This CDR3 is CASSEWEGAFF. The CDR3 DNA reads as TGTGCCAGCAGTGAATGGGAGGGGGCTTTCTTT. Together with reference TRBV2 and TRBJ1-1, the CDR3 gives the full variable domain: EPEVTQTPSHQVTQMGQEVILRCVPISNHLYFYWYRQILGQKVEFLVSFYNNEISEKSEIFDDQFSVERPDGSNFTLKIRSTKLEDSAMYFCASSEWEGAFFGQGTRLTVV.